This T cell receptor (beta chain) stems from a study of T-cell reconstitution after alpha-beta-depleted transplantation in children. Unique molecular identifiers were used in preparing the TCRbeta library. TCRdb fed the PCR reads into MiXCR, producing one record per CDR3 protein. The table has approximately 340,000 distinct CDR3 sequences, under 13% seen once. V lost 5 bases to trimming and J lost 7 bases, with 9 bases between them. The length of the CDR3 is 12 residues. The V gene is TRBV12-3 or TRBV12-4, the J gene TRBJ2-1; D is ambiguous. Sequences were derived from PBMCs from the stem cell graft donor, sampled from the stem cell graft. This clonotype was sampled from a human donor who donated a stem cell graft to a child with acute lymphoblastic leukemia. This chain's CDR3 is CASSQTRNEQFF. In DNA form, the CDR3 reads TGTGCCAGCAGTCAAACGAGGAATGAGCAGTTCTTC.